This is a list of T cell receptor beta chains from one sample in a study of molecular identifiers for immune sequencing clone quantification. TCRdb re-called the PCR reads through MiXCR, storing one row per CDR3 protein. The data contain 300,000 to 350,000 distinct CDR3 sequences, about a fifth of them singletons. The sequencing sample was made of naive CD8+ T cells from blood, with Jurkat cell RNA spiked in. These receptors were collected from a human donor in good health. Some libraries in this study had Jurkat cell RNA spiked in. CDR3s include the opening cysteine and the closing phenylalanine or tryptophan. The D gene is left open where the match is weak. Size is omitted from some rows. Given values are once, few, many or a class for expanded clones.

J gene: TRBJ2-3
V gene: TRBV7-2
D gene: TRBD2
clone size: many
CDR3 DNA: TGTGCCAGCAGCAAGAGCGGGGGGGCGTTCACAGATACGCAGTATTTT
CDR3 protein: CASSKSGGAFTDTQYF

J gene: TRBJ2-5
V gene: TRBV12-5
D gene: TRBD1
clone size: -
CDR3 DNA: TGTGCTAGTGGTTTGGTGACAGGGGGCGCAGTGACCCAGTACTTC
CDR3 protein: CASGLVTGGAVTQYF

J gene: TRBJ2-3
V gene: TRBV14
D gene: TRBD2
clone size: few
CDR3 DNA: TGTGCCAGCAGCCAAGAATGGTCACAGCGGGAGGGCCCGGCAGATACGCAGTATTTT
CDR3 protein: CASSQEWSQREGPADTQYF

J gene: TRBJ2-1
V gene: TRBV24-1
D gene: -
clone size: -
CDR3 DNA: TGTGCCACCAGCGCAGGCGACAGCACCGAGCAGTTCTTC
CDR3 protein: CATSAGDSTEQFF

J gene: TRBJ2-5
V gene: TRBV11-2
D gene: TRBD1
clone size: -
CDR3 DNA: TGTGCCAGCAGCTTGGATTTCACGGGGGACAGGGGGCAAGAGACCCAGTACTTC
CDR3 protein: CASSLDFTGDRGQETQYF

J gene: TRBJ2-3
V gene: TRBV27
D gene: -
clone size: many
CDR3 DNA: TGTGCCAGCAGTTCATCCAGGGTTGGCACAGATACGCAGTATTTT
CDR3 protein: CASSSSRVGTDTQYF

J gene: TRBJ1-2
V gene: TRBV12-3/TRBV12-4
D gene: -
clone size: few
CDR3 DNA: TGTGCCAGCAGCACGGACGGATATGGCTACACCTTC
CDR3 protein: CASSTDGYGYTF

J gene: TRBJ2-7
V gene: TRBV14
D gene: -
clone size: many
CDR3 DNA: TGTGCCAGCAGCCTTGCCCCTACGGAGCAGTACTTC
CDR3 protein: CASSLAPTEQYF

J gene: TRBJ2-1
V gene: TRBV4-1
D gene: -
clone size: many
CDR3 DNA: TGCGCCAGCAGCCAAGTGCCCGGGGTCTCCTACAATGAGCAGTTCTTC
CDR3 protein: CASSQVPGVSYNEQFF

J gene: TRBJ2-2
V gene: TRBV15
D gene: TRBD2
clone size: few
CDR3 DNA: TGTGCCACCAGCAGACCGTTAGCGGGGCGAAGAGGAACCGGGGAGCTGTTTTTT
CDR3 protein: CATSRPLAGRRGTGELFF

J gene: TRBJ2-1
V gene: TRBV30
D gene: -
clone size: many
CDR3 DNA: TGTGCCTGTCGGGCCCTAAGTAGAAATGAGCAGTTCTTC
CDR3 protein: CACRALSRNEQFF

J gene: TRBJ2-7
V gene: TRBV11-2
D gene: TRBD1
clone size: many
CDR3 DNA: TGTGCCAGCAGCGCAGGGACAGGGCTGACCTACGAGCAGTACTTC
CDR3 protein: CASSAGTGLTYEQYF

J gene: TRBJ2-1
V gene: TRBV4-3
D gene: -
clone size: many
CDR3 DNA: TGCGCCAGCAGCCAAGATAGGGGCTTTTACAATGAGCAGTTCTTC
CDR3 protein: CASSQDRGFYNEQFF

J gene: TRBJ1-2
V gene: TRBV20-1
D gene: -
clone size: -
CDR3 DNA: TGCAGTGCCAGGTCAGGGGATCGGTATGGCTACGCCTTC
CDR3 protein: CSARSGDRYGYAF

J gene: TRBJ2-7
V gene: TRBV27
D gene: TRBD1
clone size: many
CDR3 DNA: TGTGCCAGCAGCCCGGATCGACAGGGGGCTTCCTACGAGCAGTACTTC
CDR3 protein: CASSPDRQGASYEQYF

J gene: TRBJ2-7
V gene: TRBV6-6
D gene: -
clone size: many
CDR3 DNA: TGTTCTACCTCAGCTACAAGGGACGAGCAGTACTTC
CDR3 protein: CSTSATRDEQYF

J gene: TRBJ2-3
V gene: TRBV4-1
D gene: TRBD2
clone size: -
CDR3 DNA: TGCGCCAGCAGCCAAGTGAGCGGGATTGGTTCCGATACGCAGTATTTT
CDR3 protein: CASSQVSGIGSDTQYF